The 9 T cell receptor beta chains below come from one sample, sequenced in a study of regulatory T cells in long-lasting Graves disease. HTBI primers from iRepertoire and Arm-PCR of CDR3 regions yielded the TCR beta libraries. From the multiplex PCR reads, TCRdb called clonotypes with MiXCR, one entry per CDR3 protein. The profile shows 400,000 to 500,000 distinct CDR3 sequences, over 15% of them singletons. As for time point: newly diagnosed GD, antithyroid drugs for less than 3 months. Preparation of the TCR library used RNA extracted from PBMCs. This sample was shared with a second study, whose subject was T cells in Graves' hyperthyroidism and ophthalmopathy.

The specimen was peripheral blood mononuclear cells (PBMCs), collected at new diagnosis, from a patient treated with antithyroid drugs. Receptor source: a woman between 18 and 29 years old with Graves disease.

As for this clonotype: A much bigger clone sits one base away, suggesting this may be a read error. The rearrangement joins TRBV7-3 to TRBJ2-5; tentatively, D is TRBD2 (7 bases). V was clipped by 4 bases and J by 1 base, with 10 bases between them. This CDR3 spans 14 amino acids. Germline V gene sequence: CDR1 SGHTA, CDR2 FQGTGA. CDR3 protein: CASSSGGPQETQYF. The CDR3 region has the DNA TGTGCCAGCAGCTCCGGGGGGCCCCAAGAGACCCAGTACTTC.

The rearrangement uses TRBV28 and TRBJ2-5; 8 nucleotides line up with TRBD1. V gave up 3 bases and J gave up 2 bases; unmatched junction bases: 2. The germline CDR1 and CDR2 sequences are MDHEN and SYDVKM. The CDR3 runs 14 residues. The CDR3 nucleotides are TGTGCCAGCAGTTTTCGGGACAGGCAAGAGACCCAGTACTTC. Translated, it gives CASSFRDRQETQYF.

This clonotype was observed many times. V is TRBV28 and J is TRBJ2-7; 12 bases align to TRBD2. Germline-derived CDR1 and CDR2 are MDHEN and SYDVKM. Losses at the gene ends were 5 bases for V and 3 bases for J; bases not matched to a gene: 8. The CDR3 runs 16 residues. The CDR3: CASSLRTSGNFYEQYF. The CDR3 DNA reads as TGTGCCAGCAGTCTTAGGACTAGCGGGAACTTCTACGAGCAGTACTTC.

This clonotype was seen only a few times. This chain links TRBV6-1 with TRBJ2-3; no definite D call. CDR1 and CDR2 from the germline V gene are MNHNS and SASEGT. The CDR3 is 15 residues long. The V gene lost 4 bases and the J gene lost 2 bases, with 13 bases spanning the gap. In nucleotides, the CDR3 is TGTGCCAGCAGTGCTATAGGGTCCTCCACAGATACGCAGTATTTT. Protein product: CASSAIGSSTDTQYF.

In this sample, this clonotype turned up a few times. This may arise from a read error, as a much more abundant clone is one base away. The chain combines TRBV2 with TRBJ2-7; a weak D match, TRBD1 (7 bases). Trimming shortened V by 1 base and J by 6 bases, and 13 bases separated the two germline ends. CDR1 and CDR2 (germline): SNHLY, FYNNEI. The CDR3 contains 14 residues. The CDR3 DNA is TGTGCCAGCAGTGAAGGGCAGGGGGGCTGCGAGCAGTACTTC. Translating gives CASSEGQGGCEQYF.

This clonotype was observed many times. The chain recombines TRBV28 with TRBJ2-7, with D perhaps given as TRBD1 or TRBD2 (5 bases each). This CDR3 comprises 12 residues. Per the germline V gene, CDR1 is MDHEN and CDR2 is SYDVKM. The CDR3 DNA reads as TGTGCTGGGGGACGCCCAGACGGAGAGCAGTACTTC. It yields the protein CAGGRPDGEQYF.

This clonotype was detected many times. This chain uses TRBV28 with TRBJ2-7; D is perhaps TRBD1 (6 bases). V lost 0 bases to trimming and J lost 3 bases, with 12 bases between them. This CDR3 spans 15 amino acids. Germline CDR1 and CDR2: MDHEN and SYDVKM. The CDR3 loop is CASSLWGAQDYEQYF. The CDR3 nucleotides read TGTGCCAGCAGTTTATGGGGGGCGCAGGACTACGAGCAGTACTTC.

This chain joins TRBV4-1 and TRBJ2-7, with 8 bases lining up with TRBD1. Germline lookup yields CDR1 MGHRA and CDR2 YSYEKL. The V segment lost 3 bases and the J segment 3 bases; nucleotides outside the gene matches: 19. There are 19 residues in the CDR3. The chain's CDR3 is CASSQEGQEHPTTFYEQYF. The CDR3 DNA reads TGCGCCAGCAGCCAGGAGGGACAGGAGCACCCGACTACCTTCTACGAGCAGTACTTC.

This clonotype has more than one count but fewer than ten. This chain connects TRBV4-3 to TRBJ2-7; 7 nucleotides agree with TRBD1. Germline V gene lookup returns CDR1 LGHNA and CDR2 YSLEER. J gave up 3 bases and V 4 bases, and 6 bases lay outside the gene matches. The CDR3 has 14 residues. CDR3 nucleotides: TGCGCCAGCAGCCCCGGGACAGAGGGCTACGAGCAGTACTTC. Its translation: CASSPGTEGYEQYF.